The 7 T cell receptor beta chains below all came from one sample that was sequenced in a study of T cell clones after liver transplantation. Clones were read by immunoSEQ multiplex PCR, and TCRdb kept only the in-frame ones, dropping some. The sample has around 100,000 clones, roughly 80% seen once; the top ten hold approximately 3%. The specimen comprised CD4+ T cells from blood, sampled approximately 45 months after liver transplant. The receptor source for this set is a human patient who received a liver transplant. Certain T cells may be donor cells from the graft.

The chain's CDR3 is CASSPNPQQGKAFF. CDR3 bases: TGTGCCAGCAGTCCAAACCCACAACAGGGAAAAGCTTTCTTT. The J gene is TRBJ1-1, the V gene TRBV6-1; possible D gene TRBD1, 6 bases. The V gene's germline CDR1 is MNHNS and CDR2 SASEGT. V lost 5 bases to trimming and J lost 9 bases, with 19 bases between them. This CDR3 is built from 14 residues.

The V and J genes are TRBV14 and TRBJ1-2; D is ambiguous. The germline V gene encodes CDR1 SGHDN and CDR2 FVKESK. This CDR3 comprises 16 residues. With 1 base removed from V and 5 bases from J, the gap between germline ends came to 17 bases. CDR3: CASSQVLPCGHYGYTF. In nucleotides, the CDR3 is TGTGCCAGCAGCCAAGTTCTGCCCTGCGGTCATTATGGCTACACCTTC.

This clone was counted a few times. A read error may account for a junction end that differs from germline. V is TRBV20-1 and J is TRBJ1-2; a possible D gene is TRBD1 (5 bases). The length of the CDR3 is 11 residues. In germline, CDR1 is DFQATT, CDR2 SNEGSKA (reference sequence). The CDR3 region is CSARETEEKIF. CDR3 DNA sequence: TGCAGTGCTAGAGAGACAGAAGAGAAGATCTTC.

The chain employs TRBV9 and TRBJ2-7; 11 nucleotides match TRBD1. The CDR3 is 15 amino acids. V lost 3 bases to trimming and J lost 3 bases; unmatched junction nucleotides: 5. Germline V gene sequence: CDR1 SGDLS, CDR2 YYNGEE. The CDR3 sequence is CASSARDRGGYEQYF. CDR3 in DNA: TGTGCCAGCAGCGCCCGGGACAGGGGGGGCTACGAGCAGTACTTC.

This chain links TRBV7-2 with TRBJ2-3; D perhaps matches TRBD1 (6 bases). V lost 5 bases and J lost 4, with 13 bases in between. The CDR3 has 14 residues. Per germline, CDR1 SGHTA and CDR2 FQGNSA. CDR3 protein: CASSPGQSADTQYF. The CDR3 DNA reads TGTGCCAGCAGCCCGGGACAATCGGCAGATACGCAGTATTTT.

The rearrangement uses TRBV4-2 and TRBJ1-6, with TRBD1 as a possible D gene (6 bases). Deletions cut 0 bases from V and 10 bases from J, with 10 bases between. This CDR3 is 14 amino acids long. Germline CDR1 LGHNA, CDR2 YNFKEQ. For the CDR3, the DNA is TGTGCCAGCAGCCAAGATCGCAGGGGCTCACCCCTCCACTTT. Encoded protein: CASSQDRRGSPLHF.

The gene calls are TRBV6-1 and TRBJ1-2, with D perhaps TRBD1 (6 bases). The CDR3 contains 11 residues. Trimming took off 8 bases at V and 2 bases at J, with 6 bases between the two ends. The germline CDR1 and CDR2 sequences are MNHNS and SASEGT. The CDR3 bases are TGTGCCAGCGGACAGAACTATGGCTACACCTTC. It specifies CASGQNYGYTF.